This TCR beta chain is from a study of T cells in Graves' hyperthyroidism and ophthalmopathy. Overall study context: At initial diagnosis, before any treatment had begun, peripheral blood was obtained. Overall study findings and caveats: Blood shared most expanded thyroid clonotypes above 0.001.

Per germline, CDR1 SNHLY and CDR2 FYNNEI. The CDR3 extends over 14 amino acids. The junction had 6 bases not matched to a gene; V was cut back by 4 bases and J by 7 bases. This clonotype has a count of ten or more. The antigen remains undetermined. Patients showing uncontrolled infection, other autoimmune disease, pregnancy or lactation were ineligible. TCR beta CDR3 sequences were amplified from RNA transcripts. The TCR CDR3 first-round RT-PCR relied on the HTBI primer set. TCRdb reprocessed the multiplex PCR reads with MiXCR, giving one entry per CDR3 protein. This sample has about 300,000 distinct CDR3 sequences, with roughly 15% found just once.

Input material: blood. The sequence was obtained from a woman in her thirties or forties with Graves' hyperthyroidism. The chain employs TRBV2 and TRBJ2-1; TRBD1 matches at 8 bases. CDR3 in DNA: TGTGCCAGCAGTGGAGACAGGGGAGTGAATGAGCAGTTCTTC. Translating it yields CASSGDRGVNEQFF.